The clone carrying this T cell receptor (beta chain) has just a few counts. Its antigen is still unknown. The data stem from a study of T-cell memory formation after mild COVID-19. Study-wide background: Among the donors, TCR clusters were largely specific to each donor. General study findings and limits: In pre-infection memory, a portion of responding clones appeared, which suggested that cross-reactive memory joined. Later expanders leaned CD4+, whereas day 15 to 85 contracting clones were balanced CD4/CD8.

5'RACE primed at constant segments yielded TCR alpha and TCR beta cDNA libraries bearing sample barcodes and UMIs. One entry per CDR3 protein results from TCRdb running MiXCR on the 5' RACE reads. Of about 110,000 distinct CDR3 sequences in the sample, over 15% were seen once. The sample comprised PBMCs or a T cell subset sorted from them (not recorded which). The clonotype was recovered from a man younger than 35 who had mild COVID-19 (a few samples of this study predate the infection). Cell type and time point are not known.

CDR3 residues: CASSPWDRTYEQYF. The DNA of the CDR3 is TGTGCCAGCAGCCCTTGGGACAGAACCTACGAGCAGTACTTC. This chain links TRBV3-1 with TRBJ2-7; 7 bases agree with TRBD1. CDR1 is LGHDT, CDR2 YNNKEL, per germline (reference sequence). V gave up 4 bases and J gave up 2 bases; unmatched junction bases: 5. The length of the CDR3 is 14 residues.